The 31 T cell receptor beta chains reported below all come from one sample, sequenced in a study of blood T cell repertoires in COVID-19. The data were produced by immunoSEQ multiplex PCR, yet TCRdb's version contains in-frame clones alone and is incomplete. The sample contains roughly 250,000 clones, 70% to 90% of which appear only once. Material for sequencing was peripheral blood. All receptors come from a woman under 40 with COVID-19, enrolled during active disease.

V usage is TRBV5-6 and J usage is TRBJ2-2, with D uncertain. Germline CDR1 SGHDT, CDR2 YYEEEE. The CDR3 spans 15 residues. V lost 0 bases, J lost 5 bases, and 11 bases lay in between. DNA of the CDR3: TGTGCCAGCAGCTTGGCCCCCACAGTAACCGGGGAGCTGTTTTTT. Translating gives CASSLAPTVTGELFF.

This chain links TRBV7-8 with TRBJ2-3; D is unclear. Trimming shortened V by 5 bases and J by 1 base, and 10 bases separated the two germline ends. Germline V lookup: CDR1 SGHVS, CDR2 FQNEAQ. The CDR3 spans 14 residues. This CDR3 reads CASSVSRGTDTQYF. The CDR3 coding sequence is TGTGCCAGCAGCGTTAGCAGAGGCACAGATACGCAGTATTTT.

J is TRBJ2-7 and V is TRBV11-2; a possible D gene is TRBD1 (5 bases). Trimming removed 5 bases at V and 3 bases at J, with 11 bases between. In germline, CDR1 is SGHAT, CDR2 FQNNGV. The CDR3 is 13 amino acids. CDR3 region: CASSLSRVYEQYF. The CDR3 DNA reads TGTGCCAGCAGCCTATCCAGGGTCTACGAGCAGTACTTC.

The V gene is TRBV5-5, the J gene TRBJ2-7, with D possibly matching TRBD1 (6 bases). The CDR3 runs 16 residues. V was cut by 4 bases and J by 9 bases, with 26 bases left in between. CDR1 and CDR2 (germline): SGHKS, YYEKEE (reference sequence). CDR3 in amino acids: CASSNTRVGAQMGQYF. The DNA for the CDR3 is TGTGCCAGCAGCAATACCCGAGTGGGGGCGCAAATGGGGCAGTACTTC. Full variable domain (rest looked up from reference TRBV5-5 and TRBJ2-7): DAGVTQSPTHLIKTRGQQVTLRCSPISGHKSVSWYQQVLGQGPQFIFQYYEKEERGRGNFPDRFSARQFPNYSSELNVNALLLGDSALYLCASSNTRVGAQMGQYFGPGTRLTVT.

The chain joins TRBV9 to TRBJ1-2; D is unclear. Trimming took 0 bases from V and 5 from J, leaving 17 bases between them. The CDR3 is 16 residues long. Per germline, CDR1 SGDLS and CDR2 YYNGEE. CDR3 DNA sequence: TGTGCCAGCAGCGTAGGTAGTGTGGCAGCAGGATATGGCTACACCTTC. Amino acids: CASSVGSVAAGYGYTF.

J is TRBJ1-1 and V is TRBV3-1 (or the pseudogene TRBV3-2); D call uncertain. Trimming took off 3 bases at V and 11 bases at J, with 13 bases between the two ends. The CDR3 is 12 amino acids. Germline V lookup: CDR1 LGHDT, CDR2 YNNKEL (reference sequence). The CDR3 DNA reads as TGTGCCAGCAGCCACCTTGTAGACTCGGCTTTCTTT. Amino acid sequence: CASSHLVDSAFF.

V and J are TRBV6-5 and TRBJ2-7; 10 nucleotides align to TRBD2. The CDR3 extends over 15 amino acids. V was clipped by 6 bases and J by 3 bases; unmatched bases: 8. Germline V gene data show CDR1 as MNHEY and CDR2 as SVGAGI. CDR3 bases: TGTGCCAGCAGGCCCCTAGCGGGGGTGAGCTACGAGCAGTACTTC. Residues: CASRPLAGVSYEQYF.

This clone came up once. This chain connects TRBV27 to TRBJ1-2, with 7 bases lining up with TRBD1. The CDR3 is 13 residues long. CDR1 and CDR2 (germline): MNHEY, SMNVEV (reference sequence). J lost 1 base, V lost 5 bases, and 1 base had no gene match. This chain's CDR3 is CASSPGGNYGYTF. The CDR3 region has the DNA TGTGCCAGCAGTCCAGGGGGTAACTATGGCTACACCTTC.

The table lists this clone with a few counts. The CDR3 DNA follows: TGTGCCAGCACGCCGGACAGGGGGCCCTATAATTCACCCCTCCACTTT. Its protein product is CASTPDRGPYNSPLHF. V usage is TRBV19 and J usage is TRBJ1-6, with 11 bases aligning to TRBD1. CDR3 length: 16 amino acids. The junction had 6 bases not matched to a gene; V was cut back by 9 bases and J by 2 bases. CDR1 and CDR2 (germline): LNHDA, SQIVND (reference sequence).

The chain is built from TRBV11-3 and TRBJ2-1; the D gene is possibly TRBD2 (5 bases). The germline gives CDR1 SGHNT, CDR2 YENEEA. Trimming removed 1 base at V and 6 bases at J, with 16 bases between. The CDR3 has 16 residues. CDR3 protein: CASSLGVERPLNEQFF. The CDR3 DNA is TGTGCCAGCAGCTTAGGAGTCGAGCGGCCCCTCAATGAGCAGTTCTTC.

This chain joins TRBV25-1 and TRBJ1-1; 7 bases are shared with TRBD1. The germline CDR1 and CDR2 sequences are MGHDK and SYGVNS. V shed 4 bases, J shed 1 base, and the junction held 0 bases outside the gene matches. The length of the CDR3 is 13 residues. The CDR3 DNA follows: TGTGCCAGCAGTGCAGGGGGGAACACTGAAGCTTTCTTT. It codes for CASSAGGNTEAFF.

The chain uses TRBV6-6 and TRBJ2-7; the D gene is possibly TRBD2 (5 bases). The CDR3 runs 14 residues. Trimming left V 4 bases short and J 1 base short, with 11 bases between. CDR1 is MNHNY and CDR2 is SVGAGI in the germline V gene (reference sequence). Here the CDR3 reads CASSFPTKSYEQYF. CDR3 bases: TGTGCCAGCAGTTTCCCGACTAAATCCTACGAGCAGTACTTC.

V usage is TRBV19 and J usage is TRBJ1-1; D remains unclear. V lost 2 bases, J lost 3 bases, and 7 bases lay in between. The germline V gene encodes CDR1 LNHDA and CDR2 SQIVND (reference sequence). The CDR3 has 13 amino acids. The CDR3 nucleotides read TGTGCCAGTAGTATAAATCTAGACACTGAAGCTTTCTTT. Amino acid sequence: CASSINLDTEAFF.

The J gene is TRBJ2-5, the V gene TRBV6-2 or TRBV6-3; D uncertain. Between the trimmed V and J ends, which lost 2 bases and 3 bases, there was a span of 4 bases. The CDR3 contains 12 residues. Germline-derived CDR1 and CDR2 are MNHEY and SVGEGT. The CDR3 here is CASSYPEETQYF. The CDR3 DNA sequence: TGTGCCAGCAGTTACCCCGAAGAGACCCAGTACTTC.

The chain joins TRBV14 to TRBJ1-3, with a weak D call TRBD1 (5 bases). The CDR3 is 17 residues long. The V gene lost 3 bases and the J gene lost 0 bases, with 15 bases spanning the gap. CDR1 is SGHDN and CDR2 is FVKESK in the germline V gene. The CDR3 sequence is CASSQKGPPFSGNTIYF. The DNA of the CDR3 is TGTGCCAGCAGCCAGAAGGGGCCACCATTCTCTGGAAACACCATATATTTT.

The chain recombines TRBV5-1 with TRBJ2-3, with D maybe TRBD2 (7 bases). Trimming took off 1 base at V and 3 bases at J, with 12 bases between the two ends. This CDR3 comprises 15 residues. Germline CDR1 is SGHRS and CDR2 is YFSETQ. The CDR3 DNA is TGCGCCAGCAGCTTGATTGCGGGGGCAACAGATACGCAGTATTTT. Translating gives CASSLIAGATDTQYF.

The table lists this clone with a count of one. The V and J genes are TRBV19 and TRBJ1-2, with 9 bases aligning to TRBD1. V dropped 5 bases and J dropped 6; count of bases not matched to a gene: 7. The CDR3 runs 14 residues. Germline loops: CDR1 LNHDA, CDR2 SQIVND (reference sequence). The CDR3 coding sequence is TGTGCCAGTAGTCCGGGACAGGGAGTCAATGGCTACACCTTC. It specifies CASSPGQGVNGYTF.

This clone was observed a handful of times. This chain links TRBV19 with TRBJ2-7, with D hard to call. The length of the CDR3 is 13 residues. Germline CDR1 reads LNHDA; CDR2 reads SQIVND (reference sequence). V was clipped by 4 bases and J by 2 bases, with 9 bases between them. DNA of the CDR3: TGTGCCAGTAGTACCACGAGCGCCTACGAGCAGTACTTC. This encodes CASSTTSAYEQYF.

The chain couples TRBV5-1 to TRBJ1-1, with D tentatively TRBD1 (5 bases). This CDR3 spans 13 amino acids. The V gene lost 4 bases and the J gene lost 4 bases, with 11 bases spanning the gap. CDR1 and CDR2 from the germline V gene are SGHRS and YFSETQ. Here the CDR3 reads CASSAQGGTEAFF. CDR3 DNA: TGCGCCAGCAGCGCCCAGGGTGGCACTGAAGCTTTCTTT.

The sample holds a few counts of this clone. The CDR3 loop is CASSSNGGAQETQYF. CDR3 in DNA: TGTGCCAGCAGTTCTAACGGGGGGGCCCAAGAGACCCAGTACTTC. J is TRBJ2-5 and V is TRBV11-3; 8 bases are shared with TRBD2. The V segment lost 6 bases and the J segment 1 base; nucleotides outside the gene matches: 7. CDR3 size: 15 residues. The germline V gene has CDR1 SGHNT and CDR2 YENEEA.

The V and J genes are TRBV15 and TRBJ1-2; D might be TRBD1 (6 bases). The CDR3 spans 14 residues. V lost 4 bases to trimming and J lost 4 bases, with 13 bases between them. Per germline, CDR1 LNHNV and CDR2 YYDKDF (reference sequence). In DNA form, the CDR3 reads TGTGCCACCAGCAAAACCGACAGGATCTATGGCTACACCTTC. It yields the protein CATSKTDRIYGYTF. Full variable domain (outside the CDR3, taken from reference TRBV15 and TRBJ1-2): DAMVIQNPRYQVTQFGKPVTLSCSQTLNHNVMYWYQQKSSQAPKLLFHYYDKDFNNEADTPDNFQSRRPNTSFCFLDIRSPGLGDTAMYLCATSKTDRIYGYTFGSGTRLTVV.

This clone was observed a handful of times. The rearrangement joins TRBV6-5 to TRBJ1-2; D gene unclear. Germline CDR1 MNHEY, CDR2 SVGAGI. This CDR3 spans 11 amino acids. The V gene lost 6 bases and the J gene lost 2 bases, with 4 bases spanning the gap. The CDR3, as DNA: TGTGCCAGCAGCCGGAACTATGGCTACACCTTC. It yields the protein CASSRNYGYTF.

The genes are TRBV2 and TRBJ1-5; D may be TRBD1 (5 bases). This CDR3 is built from 18 residues. V shed 1 base and J shed 2 bases, with 18 bases lying between them. CDR1 and CDR2 from the germline V gene are SNHLY and FYNNEI. The CDR3 DNA reads as TGTGCCAGCAGTGAAGGGTCAGGGTTTAATGCGGGCAATCAGCCCCAGCATTTT. Translation: CASSEGSGFNAGNQPQHF.

The rearrangement links TRBV27 to TRBJ2-1, with D maybe TRBD1 (7 bases). CDR3 length: 15 amino acids. Trimming took off 5 bases at V and 9 bases at J, with 20 bases between the two ends. Germline V lookup: CDR1 MNHEY, CDR2 SMNVEV (reference sequence). The CDR3 DNA reads TGTGCCAGCAGTACGGGGGTGACAGGGCGCAGTGAGCAGTTCTTC. Translating it yields CASSTGVTGRSEQFF.

V is TRBV6-5 and J is TRBJ2-7; D is perhaps TRBD2 (6 bases). Between the trimmed V and J ends, which lost 7 bases and 4 bases, there was a span of 17 bases. The CDR3 is 14 residues long. CDR1 is MNHEY and CDR2 is SVGAGI in the germline V gene. The CDR3 bases are TGTGCCAGCACCCCCGCCGCCGCGGGGTACGAGCAGTACTTC. It specifies CASTPAAAGYEQYF.

This clone appeared once. This chain links TRBV11-2 with TRBJ1-1; D remains ambiguous. V was clipped by 5 bases and J by 6 bases, with 22 bases between them. Germline V CDR1 and CDR2: SGHAT, FQNNGV. The CDR3 is made up of 16 amino acids. In DNA form, the CDR3 reads TGTGCCAGCAGCGTACTCTACCAGGCGATTGGGTCTGAAGCTTTCTTT. Amino acid sequence: CASSVLYQAIGSEAFF. Complete variable domain (other parts from reference TRBV11-2 and TRBJ1-1): EAGVAQSPRYKIIEKRQSVAFWCNPISGHATLYWYQQILGQGPKLLIQFQNNGVVDDSQLPKDRFSAERLKGVDSTLKIQPAKLEDSAVYLCASSVLYQAIGSEAFFGQGTRLTVV.

This chain links TRBV4-2 with TRBJ2-1; 14 bases are a match to TRBD2. Germline lookup yields CDR1 LGHNA and CDR2 YNFKEQ. Unmatched junction bases numbered 9, after V lost 2 bases and J lost 9 bases. The CDR3 contains 17 residues. CDR3 coding DNA: TGTGCCAGCAGCCAAAGTCAGGGGACTAGCGGGGGAAGTGAGCAGTTCTTC. It encodes CASSQSQGTSGGSEQFF.

The CDR3 loop reads CASSQARLRNEKLFF. The CDR3 region has the DNA TGTGCCAGCAGCCAAGCCCGACTGAGGAATGAAAAACTGTTTTTT. The chain is built from TRBV14 and TRBJ1-4, with no clear D. In germline, CDR1 is SGHDN, CDR2 FVKESK. The CDR3 runs to 15 residues. V lost 1 base, J lost 5 bases, and 11 bases lay in between.

CDR3 DNA sequence: TGTGCCAGCAGCTTATCCCCCTACCAGGCTAGCACAGATACGCAGTATTTT. This gives the protein CASSLSPYQASTDTQYF. The chain couples TRBV7-6 to TRBJ2-3, with D unresolved. V lost 2 bases and J lost 0, with 15 bases in between. Germline V gene data show CDR1 as SGHVS and CDR2 as FNYEAQ. The CDR3 covers 17 residues.

The rearrangement uses TRBV18 and TRBJ2-1; D may be TRBD2 (5 bases). The CDR3 loop spans 13 amino acids. Germline V CDR1 and CDR2: KGHSH, LQKENI. The ends were cut back, 1 base at V and 5 bases at J, with 6 bases in the middle. As DNA, the CDR3 is TGTGCCAGCTCACCACTCGGGGACAATGAGCAGTTCTTC. Translation gives CASSPLGDNEQFF.

V gene TRBV11-2 combines with J gene TRBJ2-6; D possibly corresponds to TRBD1 (6 bases). V was clipped by 3 bases and J by 0 bases, with 12 bases between them. CDR1 and CDR2 from the germline V gene are SGHAT and FQNNGV. The CDR3 covers 17 residues. CDR3 sequence: CASSLQGSLSGANVLTF. The CDR3 DNA reads TGTGCCAGCAGCTTGCAGGGGTCGCTCTCTGGGGCCAACGTCCTGACTTTC.